This record looks at one TCR beta chain sequence and its context. This specimen comes from a study of blood T cell repertoires in COVID-19. Study-wide background: Material from acute and convalescent COVID-19 was sourced from the United States, Italy and Spain.

The authors' processing: Reference gene primer amplification in the assay estimated nucleated cell counts. Profiling relied on immunoSEQ multiplex PCR, and the TCRdb table lists in-frame clones only, not all of them. D and trimming were read from the DNA, whereas the V and J calls and clone size are those reported in that table. The sample has 100,000 or so clones, over 75% seen once. This CDR3 contains 12 residues. Germline CDR1 reads MNHEY; CDR2 reads SVGEGT. V was clipped by 1 base and J by 8 bases, with 8 bases between them. The V and J genes are TRBV6-2 or TRBV6-3 and TRBJ1-1; no clear D. Source material: peripheral blood. The TCR sequence derives from a human donor in a cohort sampled during active COVID-19. The DNA of the CDR3 is TGTGCCAGCAGTTACTTCGGGGAGGAAGCTTTCTTT. Protein sequence: CASSYFGEEAFF.